This TCR beta chain was observed in a study of OX40 agonist ivuxolimab in advanced cancers. Study-wide results and limits: Low levels of normalized T-cell clonal expansion also appeared in some nonresponders. Among the lowest levels of clonal expansion were found in partial responders at 0.1-3.0 mg/kg. The study found that CD8+ T cells averaged more expanded clones than CD4+.

Systemic immunosuppression or a history of autoimmune disease excluded patients. In germline, CDR1 is MNHNY, CDR2 SVGAGI (reference sequence). The CDR3 covers 15 residues. V lost 6 bases and J lost 2; bases outside the gene matches: 5. Assay used: immunoSEQ multiplex PCR; TCRdb lists only in-frame clones, some missing. The sample lists approximately 60,000 clones; about four fifths were seen once. As concerns this clone: Its antigen is as yet unknown.

Specimen: CD4+ or CD8+ T cells sorted from blood, collected in a trial of the OX40 agonist ivuxolimab. The receptor's source is an adult with an advanced solid tumor such as melanoma, head and neck, liver or kidney cancer. The rearrangement links TRBV6-6 to TRBJ2-5; TRBD1 aligns across 11 bases. DNA for the CDR3: TGTGCCAGCAGATCGGGACAGGGGGGTCAAGAGACCCAGTACTTC. As protein: CASRSGQGGQETQYF.